The next 3 T cell receptor beta chains were all read from a single sample in a study of T-cell reconstitution after alpha-beta-depleted transplantation in children. TCRbeta library preparation incorporated unique molecular identifiers. Each CDR3 protein gets one entry after TCRdb re-called the PCR reads with MiXCR. The data show a few hundred thousand distinct CDR3 sequences, more than 20% seen once. Sequencing was performed on PBMCs, taken before TCRalphabeta/CD19-depleted stem cell transplant. These receptors originate from a boy in the first two years of life with Wiskott-Aldrich syndrome, due to receive a stem cell transplant.

This clonotype came up a few times. The chain has TRBV10-3 and TRBJ2-1, with a possible D match to TRBD2 (6 bases). CDR3 length equals 16 residues. The V gene's germline CDR1 is ENHRY and CDR2 SYGVKD. Trimming removed 0 bases at V and 6 bases at J, with 15 bases between. CDR3: CAISESMGTEINEQFF. DNA for the CDR3: TGTGCCATCAGTGAGTCGATGGGGACTGAAATCAATGAGCAGTTCTTC.

V gene TRBV20-1 combines with J gene TRBJ2-5; a weak D match, TRBD2 (5 bases). Trimming stripped 0 bases from V and 3 bases from J, with 14 bases between. CDR1 DFQATT and CDR2 SNEGSKA come from the germline V gene (reference sequence). This CDR3 is built from 15 residues. The DNA of the CDR3 is TGCAGTGCTAGAGATTTCGGTCGGCGGGAAGAGACCCAGTACTTC. Its protein product is CSARDFGRREETQYF.

The V call is TRBV12-3 or TRBV12-4, the J call TRBJ2-1, with D possibly being TRBD2 (6 bases). This CDR3 has 16 residues. The ends were cut back, 5 bases at V and 3 bases at J, with 17 bases in the middle. The CDR3 nucleotides read TGTGCCAGCAGTCCCGGGACTGCCCTATTCTACAATGAGCAGTTCTTC. Its protein product is CASSPGTALFYNEQFF.